This T cell receptor beta chain is from a study of regulatory T cells in long-lasting Graves disease. Whole-study findings and limits: Public clonotype sharing was higher in persistent than newly diagnosed patients.

This clonotype was recorded many times. Its target is not known. Assembly of TCR beta libraries relied on iRepertoire HTBI primers together with Arm-PCR of CDR3 regions. TCRdb used MiXCR to reprocess the multiplex PCR reads, holding one entry per CDR3 protein. The sample gives hundreds of thousands of distinct CDR3 sequences, around 15% of which show up once; approximately 21% is in the top ten. V was pared by 3 bases and J by 6 bases, with 9 bases between. This CDR3 contains 12 residues. Germline CDR1 and CDR2: DFQATT and SNEGSKA (reference sequence). As to time point: newly diagnosed GD, antithyroid drugs for less than 3 months. Making the TCR library involved RNA that had been extracted from PBMCs.

The source of this sequence is a female donor with Graves disease. The chain joins TRBV20-1 to TRBJ2-1; D may be TRBD1 (5 bases). Source: peripheral blood mononuclear cells (PBMCs), taken at new diagnosis, from a patient treated with antithyroid drugs. The CDR3 DNA reads TGCAGTGCTAGTAGGCAGGGCAATGAGCAGTTCTTC. This encodes CSASRQGNEQFF.